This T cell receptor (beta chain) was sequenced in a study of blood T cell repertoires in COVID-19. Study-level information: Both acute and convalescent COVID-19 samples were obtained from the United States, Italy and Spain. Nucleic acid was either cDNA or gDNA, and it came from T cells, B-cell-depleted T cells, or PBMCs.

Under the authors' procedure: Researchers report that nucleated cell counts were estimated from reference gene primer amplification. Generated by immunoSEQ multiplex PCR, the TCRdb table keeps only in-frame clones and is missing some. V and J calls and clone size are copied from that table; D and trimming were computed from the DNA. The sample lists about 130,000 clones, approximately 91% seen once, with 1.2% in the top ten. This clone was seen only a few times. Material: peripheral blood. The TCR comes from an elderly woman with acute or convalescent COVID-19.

DNA for the CDR3: TGTGCCAGCAGCTTGAGGCAGGGGGCTAGCGAGCAGTACTTC. Its protein is CASSLRQGASEQYF. V and J are TRBV5-5 and TRBJ2-7; 8 nucleotides match TRBD1. Germline V CDR1 and CDR2: SGHKS, YYEKEE (reference sequence). This CDR3 region has 14 residues. V lost 1 base to trimming and J lost 6 bases; unmatched junction nucleotides: 6.